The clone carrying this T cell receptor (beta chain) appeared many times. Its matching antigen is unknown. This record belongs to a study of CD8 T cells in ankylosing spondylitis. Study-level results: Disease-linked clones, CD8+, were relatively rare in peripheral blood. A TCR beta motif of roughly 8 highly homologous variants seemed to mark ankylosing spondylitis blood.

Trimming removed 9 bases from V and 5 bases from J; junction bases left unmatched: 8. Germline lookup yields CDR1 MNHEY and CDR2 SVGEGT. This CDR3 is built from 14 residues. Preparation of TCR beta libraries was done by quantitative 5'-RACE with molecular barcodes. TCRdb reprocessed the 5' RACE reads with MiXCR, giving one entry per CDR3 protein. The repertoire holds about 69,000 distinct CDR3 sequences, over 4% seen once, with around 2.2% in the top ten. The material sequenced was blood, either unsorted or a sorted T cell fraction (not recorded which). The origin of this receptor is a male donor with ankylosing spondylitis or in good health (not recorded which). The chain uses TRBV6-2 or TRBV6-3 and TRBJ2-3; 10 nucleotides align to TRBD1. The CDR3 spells CASRPGQGKDTQYF. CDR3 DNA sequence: TGTGCCAGTAGACCGGGACAGGGGAAAGATACGCAGTATTTT.